The 14 T cell receptor beta chains below come from one sample, sequenced in a study of regulatory T cells in long-lasting Graves disease. Relying on iRepertoire HTBI primers and Arm-PCR of CDR3 regions, the team built TCR beta libraries. Via MiXCR, TCRdb re-called the multiplex PCR reads, giving one row per CDR3 protein. This table holds about 620,000 distinct CDR3 sequences, 16% found once. Time point meaning: newly diagnosed GD, antithyroid drugs for less than 3 months. RNA from PBMCs was the source of the TCR library. These data were likewise used in another study, on T cells in Graves' hyperthyroidism and ophthalmopathy.

The source material was peripheral blood mononuclear cells (PBMCs), sampled at new diagnosis, from a patient treated with antithyroid drugs. These receptors were taken from a woman aged 25 to 45 with Graves disease.

This clonotype appeared many times. V gene TRBV5-1 combines with J gene TRBJ2-5; D uncertain. Trimming stripped 4 bases from V and 3 bases from J, with 4 bases between. The CDR3 consists of 11 residues. Germline CDR1 reads SGHRS; CDR2 reads YFSETQ. The CDR3 spells CASSQKETQYF. The CDR3 nucleotides are TGCGCCAGCAGCCAGAAAGAGACCCAGTACTTC.

The V call is TRBV5-1, the J call TRBJ1-1; tentative D call: TRBD1 (5 bases). V was trimmed by 4 bases and J by 0 bases, leaving 7 bases between them. This CDR3 has 13 amino acids. The germline gives CDR1 SGHRS, CDR2 YFSETQ. The CDR3 here is CASSVTVNTEAFF. The CDR3 DNA sequence: TGCGCCAGCAGCGTGACAGTGAACACTGAAGCTTTCTTT. Full variable domain (outside the CDR3, taken from reference TRBV5-1 and TRBJ1-1): KAGVTQTPRYLIKTRGQQVTLSCSPISGHRSVSWYQQTPGQGLQFLFEYFSETQRNKGNFPGRFSGRQFSNSRSEMNVSTLELGDSALYLCASSVTVNTEAFFGQGTRLTVV.

This clonotype turned up a few times. The chain carries TRBV18 and TRBJ1-3, with D hard to call. This CDR3 has 16 amino acids. V lost 3 bases to trimming and J lost 0 bases, with 12 bases between them. Germline CDR1 and CDR2: KGHSH and LQKENI. CDR3 protein: CASSPTWLLSGNTIYF. CDR3 sequence (DNA): TGTGCCAGCTCACCTACCTGGTTACTCTCTGGAAACACCATATATTTT.

This clonotype has a handful of counts. This chain connects TRBV20-1 to TRBJ1-2, with D perhaps TRBD1 (6 bases). Trimming pared 6 bases from V and 3 bases from J, leaving 11 bases between. Germline CDR1 is DFQATT and CDR2 is SNEGSKA (reference sequence). CDR3 length: 12 residues. This CDR3 reads CSAHREDYGYTF. The DNA for the CDR3 is TGCAGTGCCCACAGGGAGGACTATGGCTACACCTTC.

The CDR3 spells CASSSASGIYEQYF. Here the CDR3 DNA reads TGTGCCAGCAGCAGCGCTAGCGGGATCTACGAGCAGTACTTC. V is TRBV5-5 and J is TRBJ2-7; TRBD2 agrees at 9 bases. V trimming: 4 bases; J trimming: 3 bases; junction bases outside the gene matches: 5. This CDR3 comprises 14 residues. Germline CDR1 is SGHKS and CDR2 is YYEKEE (reference sequence).

This clonotype was detected ten times or more. The gene calls are TRBV28 and TRBJ1-2; the D is unclear. CDR1 is MDHEN, CDR2 SYDVKM, per germline. Trimming stripped 5 bases from V and 3 bases from J, with 7 bases between. CDR3 length: 12 residues. This CDR3 reads CASSTGDYGYTF. Written as DNA, the CDR3 is TGTGCCAGCAGTACCGGCGACTATGGCTACACCTTC.

This clonotype was counted only a few times. The chain combines TRBV13 with TRBJ1-2; TRBD1 matches at 9 bases. Trimming at V came to 1 base and at J to 6 bases, leaving 3 bases not matched to a gene. CDR3 length: 14 amino acids. Germline CDR1 PRHDT, CDR2 FYEKMQ (reference sequence). Here the CDR3 DNA reads TGTGCCAGCAGCTTAGACAGGGGGCGAAATGGCTACACCTTC. It translates to CASSLDRGRNGYTF.

The J gene is TRBJ1-2, the V gene TRBV6-1; D possibly corresponds to TRBD1 (6 bases). Looked up from germline, CDR1 is MNHNS and CDR2 is SASEGT. The CDR3 is 13 residues long. Trimming cost V 6 bases and J 4 bases, with 12 bases left between them. CDR3 in amino acids: CASRQGFSYGYTF. As DNA, the CDR3 is TGTGCCAGCAGACAGGGATTTAGCTATGGCTACACCTTC.

This clonotype has a count of ten or more. The chain uses TRBV12-3 or TRBV12-4 and TRBJ1-3, with D possibly TRBD1 on 6 matching bases. The CDR3 has 15 amino acids. V lost 5 bases and J lost 0, with 11 bases in between. This CDR3 is CASSLDSYSGNTIYF. CDR3 DNA sequence: TGTGCCAGCAGTCTGGACAGTTACTCTGGAAACACCATATATTTT.

Many counts were recorded for this clonotype. The chain employs TRBV20-1 and TRBJ2-2, with 15 bases lining up with TRBD2. The CDR3 has 16 amino acids. Trimming removed 6 bases from V and 6 bases from J; junction bases left unmatched: 8. In germline, CDR1 is DFQATT, CDR2 SNEGSKA (reference sequence). CDR3 in amino acids: CSARGTSGRRSGELFF. CDR3 in DNA: TGCAGTGCAAGGGGGACTAGCGGGAGGAGGTCCGGGGAGCTGTTTTTT.

In its sample, this clonotype was seen many times. The gene calls are TRBV2 and TRBJ2-7; 9 bases fit TRBD2. V lost 3 bases, J lost 5 bases, and 5 bases stayed unmatched. This CDR3 spans 14 amino acids. CDR1 and CDR2 from the germline V gene are SNHLY and FYNNEI. The CDR3 DNA sequence: TGTGCCAGCAGTGATCTAGCGGGAACCAACGAGCAGTACTTC. As protein: CASSDLAGTNEQYF.

V and J are TRBV2 and TRBJ1-3; 7 nucleotides line up with TRBD1. With 6 bases clipped from V and 0 bases from J, the junction kept 5 bases outside the gene matches. The CDR3 is 15 amino acids. Germline CDR1 and CDR2: SNHLY and FYNNEI. This CDR3 is CASSNTGDSGNTIYF. CDR3 DNA: TGTGCCAGCAGCAACACAGGGGACTCTGGAAACACCATATATTTT. The variable domain in full, completed from reference TRBV2 and TRBJ1-3, reads EPEVTQTPSHQVTQMGQEVILRCVPISNHLYFYWYRQILGQKVEFLVSFYNNEISEKSEIFDDQFSVERPDGSNFTLKIRSTKLEDSAMYFCASSNTGDSGNTIYFGEGSWLTVV.

This clonotype was counted a few times. The chain carries TRBV6-9 and TRBJ2-1; tentatively, D is TRBD1 or TRBD2 (6 bases each). V shed 3 bases and J shed 6 bases, with 12 bases lying between them. Per the germline V gene, CDR1 is MNHGY and CDR2 is SVAAGI. The CDR3 runs to 14 residues. The CDR3 DNA follows: TGTGCCAGCAGTTACGCCGGGGGCCCCAATGAGCAGTTCTTC. Protein sequence: CASSYAGGPNEQFF.

This clonotype showed up just a few times. The rearrangement joins TRBV9 to TRBJ2-7; weak D call: TRBD2 (6 bases). From germline, CDR1 is SGDLS and CDR2 YYNGEE. The ends were cut back, 6 bases at V and 5 bases at J, with 9 bases in the middle. CDR3 length equals 11 residues. CDR3 sequence (DNA): TGTGCCAGCAACGGGAGTAACGAGCAGTACTTC. Translation: CASNGSNEQYF.